A single sample is the source of the 3 T cell receptor beta chains below, sequenced in a study. TCRdb re-analysed the RT-PCR reads in MiXCR, keeping a single row per CDR3 protein. The sample gives approximately 720,000 distinct CDR3 sequences, 12% to 15% of which show up once; 3.6% is in the top ten. The sequencing input was memory CD4+ T cells from blood. The receptors derive from a female donor in good health, serving as a healthy control.

This clonotype was seen at least ten times. Here the CDR3 reads CASSGLTGSDYGYTF. In nucleotides, the CDR3 is TGCGCCAGCAGCGGTTTAACAGGGAGTGACTATGGCTACACCTTC. The chain carries TRBV5-1 and TRBJ1-2; the D gene is possibly TRBD1 (6 bases). This CDR3 contains 15 residues. Germline V gene lookup returns CDR1 SGHRS and CDR2 YFSETQ. Between the trimmed V and J ends, which lost 4 bases and 3 bases, there was a span of 16 bases.

The chain uses TRBV18 and TRBJ1-1; no firm D call. CDR3 length: 12 residues. V gave up 6 bases and J gave up 5 bases, with 10 bases separating them. Germline V gives CDR1 KGHSH, CDR2 LQKENI. The DNA for the CDR3 is TGTGCCAGCTCTCGAGACCCGACTGAAGCTTTCTTT. Translated, it gives CASSRDPTEAFF.

This clonotype has only a few counts. The chain carries TRBV5-1 and TRBJ2-3; 8 bases are a match to TRBD2. Trimming cost V 6 bases and J 3 bases; bases outside gene matches: 9. The CDR3 runs to 15 residues. CDR1 is SGHRS, CDR2 YFSETQ, per germline. The CDR3 protein is CASKVLAEPTDTQYF. CDR3 DNA: TGCGCCAGCAAAGTACTAGCGGAGCCAACAGATACGCAGTATTTT.